This entry is about one T cell receptor beta chain. The entry originates in a study of T-cell reconstitution after alpha-beta-depleted transplantation in children. Trimming took off 8 bases at V and 1 base at J, with 8 bases between the two ends. This CDR3 has 12 residues. Germline V lookup: CDR1 SEHNR, CDR2 FQNEAQ (reference sequence). Preparation of the TCRbeta library used unique molecular identifiers. TCRdb reanalysed the PCR reads using MiXCR and keeps one entry per CDR3 protein. The sample records approximately 240,000 distinct CDR3 sequences, roughly 9% being singletons. The specimen was PBMCs from the stem cell graft donor, collected from the stem cell graft. This sequence originates from a human donor who donated a stem cell graft to a child with acute lymphoblastic leukemia. The rearrangement uses TRBV7-9 and TRBJ1-2; possible D gene TRBD1, 5 bases. The CDR3 here is CASWGVNYGYTF. In DNA form, the CDR3 reads TGTGCCAGCTGGGGGGTTAACTATGGCTACACCTTC.